This T cell receptor beta chain was found in a study of cytomegalovirus exposure and HLA in healthy donors. PCR amplification relied on 60 Vbeta primers (plus 13 Jbeta primers). TCRdb keeps only in-frame clones here, not all; method: immunoSEQ multiplex PCR. The table has about 150,000 clones, approximately 72% seen once. V dropped 1 base and J dropped 5 bases, with 12 bases sitting between them. The CDR3 sequence is 15 residues long. Germline assignment: CDR1 SGHTA and CDR2 FQGTGA. Source material: PBMCs. The receptor was isolated from a woman aged 55-69 years in good health and CMV-seronegative. This chain links TRBV7-3 with TRBJ1-5; no clear D gene. Here the CDR3 DNA reads TGTGCCAGCAGCTTAAGGTTACTTACTGATCAGCCCCAGCATTTT. This gives the protein CASSLRLLTDQPQHF. The full variable domain, in which reference TRBV7-3 and TRBJ1-5 provide the parts outside the CDR3, is GAGVSQTPSNKVTEKGKYVELRCDPISGHTALYWYRQSLGQGPEFLIYFQGTGAADDSGLPNDRFFAVRPEGSVSTLKIQRTERGDSAVYLCASSLRLLTDQPQHFGDGTRLSIL.